Sequencing of this T cell receptor beta chain was carried out in a study of T cell responses to AZD1222 COVID-19 vaccine. General study points: Elevations in Spike-specific TCR breadth and depth followed administration of two AZD1222 doses.

Profiling relied on immunoSEQ multiplex PCR, and the TCRdb table lists in-frame clones only, not all of them. The sample includes about 75,000 clones, around 88% of them seen just once. Regarding this clone: No antigen is known for it.

J gave up 4 bases and V 5 bases, and 5 bases lay outside the gene matches. Germline CDR1 LNHNV, CDR2 YYDKDF (reference sequence). This CDR3 comprises 14 residues. The receptor was isolated from an adult who received the MenACWY meningococcal vaccine as a control. Sequencing was performed on peripheral blood, taken 28 days after the second dose of the MenACWY control vaccine. The chain recombines TRBV15 with TRBJ1-2, with 9 positions matching TRBD1. Written as DNA, the CDR3 is TGTGCCACCAGCCGGGACAGGGCCTCCTATGGCTACACCTTC. It encodes CATSRDRASYGYTF.